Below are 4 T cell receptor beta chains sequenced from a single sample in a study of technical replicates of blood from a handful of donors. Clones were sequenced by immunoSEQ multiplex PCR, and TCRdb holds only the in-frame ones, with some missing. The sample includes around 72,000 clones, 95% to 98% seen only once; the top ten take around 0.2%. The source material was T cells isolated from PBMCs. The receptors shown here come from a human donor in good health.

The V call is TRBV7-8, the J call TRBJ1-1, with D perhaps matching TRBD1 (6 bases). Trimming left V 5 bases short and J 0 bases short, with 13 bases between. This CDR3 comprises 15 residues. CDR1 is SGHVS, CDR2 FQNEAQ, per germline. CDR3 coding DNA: TGTGCCAGCAGCATAAGAACAGGGTTGAACACTGAAGCTTTCTTT. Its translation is CASSIRTGLNTEAFF. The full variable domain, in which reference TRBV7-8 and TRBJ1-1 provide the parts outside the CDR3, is GAGVSQSPRYKVAKRGQDVALRCDPISGHVSLFWYQQALGQGPEFLTYFQNEAQLDKSGLPSDRFFAERPEGSVSTLKIQRTQQEDSAVYLCASSIRTGLNTEAFFGQGTRLTVV.

The CDR3 sequence is CSVESTVPGELFF. CDR3 bases: TGCAGCGTTGAGAGTACGGTGCCCGGGGAGCTGTTTTTT. The V gene is TRBV29-1, the J gene TRBJ2-2; D unclear. CDR1 and CDR2 from the germline V gene are SQVTM and ANQGSEA. The V end lost 3 bases, the J end lost 6 bases, and 11 bases lay between the germline ends. This CDR3 is 13 amino acids long.

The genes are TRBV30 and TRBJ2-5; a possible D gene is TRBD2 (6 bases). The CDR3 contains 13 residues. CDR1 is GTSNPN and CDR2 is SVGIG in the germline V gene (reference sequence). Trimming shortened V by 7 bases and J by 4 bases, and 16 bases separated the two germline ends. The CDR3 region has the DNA TGTGCCTTGGATTCGGGAGCGAGAGAGACCCAGTACTTC. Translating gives CALDSGARETQYF.

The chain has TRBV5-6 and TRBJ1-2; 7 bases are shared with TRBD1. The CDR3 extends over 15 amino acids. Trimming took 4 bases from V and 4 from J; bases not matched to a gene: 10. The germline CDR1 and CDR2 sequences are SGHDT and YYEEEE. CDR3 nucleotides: TGTGCCAGCAGCAACGAGGGGGCGGGCTTCTATGGCTACACCTTC. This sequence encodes CASSNEGAGFYGYTF.